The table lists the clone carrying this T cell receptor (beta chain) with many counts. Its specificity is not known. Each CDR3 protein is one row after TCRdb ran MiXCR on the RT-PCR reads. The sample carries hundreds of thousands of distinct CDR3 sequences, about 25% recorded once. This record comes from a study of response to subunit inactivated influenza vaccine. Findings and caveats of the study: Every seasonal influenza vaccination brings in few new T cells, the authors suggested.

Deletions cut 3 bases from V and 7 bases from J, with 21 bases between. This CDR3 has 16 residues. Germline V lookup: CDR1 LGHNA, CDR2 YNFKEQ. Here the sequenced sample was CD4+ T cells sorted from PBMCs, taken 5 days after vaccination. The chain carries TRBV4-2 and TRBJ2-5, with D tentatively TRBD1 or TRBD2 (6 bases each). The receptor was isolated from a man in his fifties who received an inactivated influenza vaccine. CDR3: CASSQGGYLGDLTQYF. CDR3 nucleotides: TGTGCCAGCAGCCAGGGGGGCTATTTGGGGGACCTGACCCAGTACTTC.